This TCR beta chain was profiled in a study of T cells in Graves' hyperthyroidism and ophthalmopathy (dated by TCRdb to the late 2010s). Notes on the research overall: Peripheral blood was collected at initial diagnosis, before any treatment. Prospective prediction of ophthalmopathy was tested in an independent validation cohort of some 19 hyperthyroidism patients and around 16 patients who later progressed to ophthalmopathy. In six Graves' hyperthyroidism patients, the study also compared T-cell repertoires from thyroid tissue with T-cell repertoires from blood. After sampling, hyperthyroidism patients received methimazole starting at 30 mg daily, and ophthalmopathy patients received high-dose intravenous methylprednisolone. TCR Vbeta CDR3 sequencing of 120 to 150 peripheral blood samples (under 45 ophthalmopathy, about 74 hyperthyroidism and approximately 17 progressor patients) is reported in the paper. The roughly 100 discovery patients were randomly split 7:3 into training and test sets. To identify TCR V-J signatures that set the groups apart, the researchers used a discovery cohort of more than 95 patients, made up of 40 to 45 with Graves' ophthalmopathy and 57 with stable Graves' hyperthyroidism.

General conclusions and limits of the study: A model built on a 13 V-J signature distinguished ophthalmopathy from stable hyperthyroidism, reaching 87.88% sensitivity and about 81% specificity in cross-validation and 80%/75% in testing. No statistical method was used to set the sample size in advance, and investigators knew the group allocation. During validation, the model predicted progression to ophthalmopathy a median of around six months ahead of onset, with 70.59% sensitivity and around 73% specificity. Most expanded thyroid clonotypes (frequency above 0.001) were also detected in blood, a finding suggesting that blood repertoires may reflect thyroid immune responses.

Its CDR3 holds 12 amino acids, cysteine through phenylalanine. Just CDR3 DNA is preserved here, 36 bases in frame from base 1. V is clipped by 4 bases and J by 10 bases, and the sequence between their germline boundaries is 11 bases long. The TCR beta CDR3 regions were amplified from RNA transcripts. For the first round of RT-PCR on the TCR CDR3, the HTBI primer set was used together with the Qiagen OneStep RT-PCR kit. Libraries were constructed in a second round of multiplex PCR, after which size selection and purification were carried out. Libraries were sequenced paired-end with 100 bp reads on an Illumina HiSeq2000. The paper's processing steps were these. SOAPnuke was used to process the raw data, removing reads that contained adapters or uncalled bases, had a mean Phred below 15, or lacked an exact match to the constant primer or identifier. High-quality paired reads were merged with COPE v1.2.5, and unique nucleotide sequences were defined as clonotypes. MiTCR v1.1 was used to align clonotypes to the IMGT TRBV, TRBD and TRBJ reference segments. The analysis included only V-J combinations with a frequency above 0.0001, which together covered 99.2% of the repertoires. The TCS score was defined as the ratio of F50 (clonal expansion) to E x V (chaos), calculated using BLOSUM62-based TCRdist between CDR3 peptides within each V-J. Welch's t-statistics and random forest reduced roughly 540 V-J features to 10 to 15, which were used in a naive Bayes classifier (R e1071). TCRdb took the public reads, trimmed them with fastp at Q25, ran MiXCR for clone calling and kept in-frame beta chains. CDR3 protein duplicates are merged, each entry listing the most common genes and DNA. TCRdb assigned the V and J calls; the authors' analysis was not used. For this sample there are about 740,000 distinct CDR3 sequences; 12% to 15% appear just once. About 10% of the sample rests with the top ten.

Points on this clonotype: The clone's antigen remains unknown. No much larger clone exists at a distance of one base, and base qualities are not known.

A patient counted as having stable Graves' hyperthyroidism if no progression to ophthalmopathy occurred over 18 months of follow-up. Hyperthyroidism patients were aged 18 to 65 years and newly diagnosed, with disease duration of less than 2 months. The study excluded patients with uncontrolled infections, other autoimmune diseases, pregnancy or lactation. Diagnoses were established on the basis of clinical symptoms, serum thyroxine and TRAb, thyroid ultrasound, and orbital computed tomography. PBMCs were isolated from about 9.1 ml of fresh peripheral blood by Ficoll-Paque density gradient centrifugation. Total RNA was extracted using Trizol reagent, and RNA quality was assessed on an Agilent 2100 Bioanalyzer.

The chain employs TRBV12-3 or TRBV12-4 and TRBJ1-5; perhaps TRBD1 is the D gene, with 5 bases matching. What was sequenced was blood. This sequence originates from a woman under 30 with Graves' hyperthyroidism. CDR3 region: CASSSGTRPQHF. The nucleotides are TGTGCCAGCAGTTCCGGGACGAGACCCCAGCATTTT.